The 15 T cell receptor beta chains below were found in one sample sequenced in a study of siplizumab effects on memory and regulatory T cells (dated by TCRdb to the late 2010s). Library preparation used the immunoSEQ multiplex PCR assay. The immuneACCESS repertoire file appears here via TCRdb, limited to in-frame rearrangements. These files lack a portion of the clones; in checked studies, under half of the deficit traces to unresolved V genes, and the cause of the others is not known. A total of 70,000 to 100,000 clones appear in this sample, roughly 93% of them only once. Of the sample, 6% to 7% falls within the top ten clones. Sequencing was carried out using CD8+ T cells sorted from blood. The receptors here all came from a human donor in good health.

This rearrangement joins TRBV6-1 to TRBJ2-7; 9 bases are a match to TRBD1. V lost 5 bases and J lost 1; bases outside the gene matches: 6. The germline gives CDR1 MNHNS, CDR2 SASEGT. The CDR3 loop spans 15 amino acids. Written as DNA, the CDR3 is TGTGCCAGCAGTTGGAGACAGGGGGATTCCTACGAGCAGTACTTC. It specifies CASSWRQGDSYEQYF.

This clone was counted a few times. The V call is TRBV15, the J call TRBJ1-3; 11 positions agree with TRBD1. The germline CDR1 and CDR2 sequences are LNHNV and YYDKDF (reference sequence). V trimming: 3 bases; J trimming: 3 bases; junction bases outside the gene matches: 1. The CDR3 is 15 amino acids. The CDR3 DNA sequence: TGTGCCACCAGCAGGGACAGGGGGCATGGAAACACCATATATTTT. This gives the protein CATSRDRGHGNTIYF.

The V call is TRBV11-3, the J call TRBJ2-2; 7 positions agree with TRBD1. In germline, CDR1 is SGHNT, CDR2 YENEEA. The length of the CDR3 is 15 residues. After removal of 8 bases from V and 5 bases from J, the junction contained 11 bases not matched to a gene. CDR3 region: CASYYGRGMTGELFF. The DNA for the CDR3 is TGTGCCAGCTATTACGGCAGGGGGATGACCGGGGAGCTGTTTTTT.

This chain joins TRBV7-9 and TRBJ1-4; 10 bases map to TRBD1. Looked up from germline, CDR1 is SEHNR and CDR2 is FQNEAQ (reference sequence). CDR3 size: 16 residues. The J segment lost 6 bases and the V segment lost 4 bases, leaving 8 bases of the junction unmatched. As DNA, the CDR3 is TGTGCCAGCAGCTCTTTACCCGGGACAGGGGATGAAAAACTGTTTTTT. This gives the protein CASSSLPGTGDEKLFF.

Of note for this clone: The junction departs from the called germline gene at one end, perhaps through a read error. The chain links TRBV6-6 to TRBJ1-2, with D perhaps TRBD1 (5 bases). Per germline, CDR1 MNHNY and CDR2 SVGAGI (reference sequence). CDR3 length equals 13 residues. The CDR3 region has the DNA TGTGCCAGCAGTTACGTCTCCCGGGAGGGGTGCGCCTTC. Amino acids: CASSYVSREGCAF.

CDR3 sequence (DNA): TGTGCCAGCTACCCGAGGGGGGGGGAGCTGTTTTTT. This sequence encodes CASYPRGGELFF. The rearrangement joins TRBV5-4 to TRBJ2-2, with TRBD1 as a possible D gene (6 bases). CDR3 size: 12 residues. Trimming removed 7 bases from V and 8 bases from J, with 12 bases in between. Germline values: CDR1 SGHNT, CDR2 YYREEE (reference sequence).

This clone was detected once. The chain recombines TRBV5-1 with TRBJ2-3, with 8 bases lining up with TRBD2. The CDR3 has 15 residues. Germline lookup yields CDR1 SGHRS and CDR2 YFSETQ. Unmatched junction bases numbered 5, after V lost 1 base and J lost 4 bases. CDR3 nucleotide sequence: TGCGCCAGCAGCTTGCCGGGGGGGCCCTCAGATACGCAGTATTTT. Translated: CASSLPGGPSDTQYF.

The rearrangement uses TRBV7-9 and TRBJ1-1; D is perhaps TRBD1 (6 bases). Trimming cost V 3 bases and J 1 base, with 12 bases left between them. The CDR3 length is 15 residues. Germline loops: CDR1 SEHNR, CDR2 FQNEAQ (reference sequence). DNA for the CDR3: TGTGCCAGCAGCTTCGTCGGGGGGGCGAACACTGAAGCTTTCTTT. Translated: CASSFVGGANTEAFF.

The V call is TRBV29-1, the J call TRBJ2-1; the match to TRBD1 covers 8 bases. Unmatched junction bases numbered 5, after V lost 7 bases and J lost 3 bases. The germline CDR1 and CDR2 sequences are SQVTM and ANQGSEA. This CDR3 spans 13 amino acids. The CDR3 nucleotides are TGCAGCGCGGACAGGGAACACTACAATGAGCAGTTCTTC. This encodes CSADREHYNEQFF.

CDR3 in DNA: TGTGCCAGCAGTTTAACCACCCACAATGAGCAGTTCTTC. Protein sequence: CASSLTTHNEQFF. The chain links TRBV27 to TRBJ2-1, with D unclear. CDR3 size: 13 residues. Germline CDR1 MNHEY, CDR2 SMNVEV (reference sequence). Trimming shortened V by 2 bases and J by 5 bases, and 7 bases separated the two germline ends.

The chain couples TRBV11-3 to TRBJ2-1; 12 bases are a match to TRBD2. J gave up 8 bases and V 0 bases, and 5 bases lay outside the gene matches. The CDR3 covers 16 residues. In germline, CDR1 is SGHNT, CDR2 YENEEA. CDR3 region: CASSLDGTSGRYEQFF. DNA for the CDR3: TGTGCCAGCAGCTTAGATGGTACTAGCGGGAGGTATGAGCAGTTCTTC.

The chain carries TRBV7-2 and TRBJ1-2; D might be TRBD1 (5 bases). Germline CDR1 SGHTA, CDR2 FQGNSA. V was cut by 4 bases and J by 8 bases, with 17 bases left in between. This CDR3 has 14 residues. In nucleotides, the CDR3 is TGTGCCAGCAGCTCACCCGGGACTGGGGTCGGCTACACCTTC. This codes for CASSSPGTGVGYTF.

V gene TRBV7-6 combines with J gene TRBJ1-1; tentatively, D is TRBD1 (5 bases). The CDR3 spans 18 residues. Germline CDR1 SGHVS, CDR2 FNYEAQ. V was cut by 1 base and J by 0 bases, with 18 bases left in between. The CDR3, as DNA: TGTGCCAGCAGCTTAGTCCGGGACTTCCTTAACATGAACACTGAAGCTTTCTTT. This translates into CASSLVRDFLNMNTEAFF.

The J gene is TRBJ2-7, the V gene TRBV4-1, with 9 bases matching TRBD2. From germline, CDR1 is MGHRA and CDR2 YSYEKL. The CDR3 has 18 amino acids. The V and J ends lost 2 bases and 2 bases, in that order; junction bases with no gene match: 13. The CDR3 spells CASSQILGLAGTTYEQYF. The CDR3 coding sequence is TGCGCCAGCAGCCAAATTCTAGGGCTAGCGGGAACCACCTACGAGCAGTACTTC.

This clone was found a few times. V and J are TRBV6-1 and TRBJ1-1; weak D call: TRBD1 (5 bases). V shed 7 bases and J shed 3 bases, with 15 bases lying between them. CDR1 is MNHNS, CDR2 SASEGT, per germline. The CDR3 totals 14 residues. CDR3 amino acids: CASKTGREDTEAFF. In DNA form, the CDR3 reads TGTGCCAGCAAGACGGGCAGGGAGGACACTGAAGCTTTCTTT.